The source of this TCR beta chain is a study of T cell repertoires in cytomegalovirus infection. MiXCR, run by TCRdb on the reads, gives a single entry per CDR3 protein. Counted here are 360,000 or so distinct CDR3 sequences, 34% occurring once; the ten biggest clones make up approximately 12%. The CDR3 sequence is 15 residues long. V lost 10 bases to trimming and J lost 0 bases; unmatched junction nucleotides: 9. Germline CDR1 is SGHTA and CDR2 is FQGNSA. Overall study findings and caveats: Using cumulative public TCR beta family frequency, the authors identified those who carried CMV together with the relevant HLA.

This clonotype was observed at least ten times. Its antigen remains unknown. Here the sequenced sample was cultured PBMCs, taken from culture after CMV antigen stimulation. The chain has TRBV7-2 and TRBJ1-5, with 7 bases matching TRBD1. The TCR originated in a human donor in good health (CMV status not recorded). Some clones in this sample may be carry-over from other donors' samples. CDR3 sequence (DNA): TGTGCCACCAAAGGACAGGCCAATAGCAATCAGCCCCAGCATTTT. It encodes CATKGQANSNQPQHF.